The T cell receptor beta chain under discussion was sequenced for a study of cytomegalovirus exposure and HLA in healthy donors. Whole-study results and caveats: Analyzed later, association rates of TCRs varied across HLA loci, with DRB1 most and HLA-C fewest.

The PCR was carried out with 60 Vbeta primers and 13 Jbeta primers. Some clones are missing from TCRdb's copy, which holds only in-frame ones; the method was immunoSEQ multiplex PCR. Of over 150,000 clones detected, about 69% appear once; the ten largest clones hold more than 4.5%. After removal of 1 base from V and 3 bases from J, the junction contained 5 bases not matched to a gene. There are 16 residues in the CDR3. Germline lookup yields CDR1 GTSNPN and CDR2 SVGIG (reference sequence). Healthy people donating bone marrow made up the donors. Concerning this clone: Its target is not known.

Sequencing was carried out using PBMCs. The sequence was collected from a man aged 30 to 45 in good health and CMV-seropositive. The V gene is TRBV30, the J gene TRBJ2-7; 14 bases line up with TRBD2. CDR3 in amino acids: CAWSALGLAGGYEQYF. The CDR3 DNA reads TGTGCCTGGAGTGCCCTTGGACTAGCGGGGGGCTACGAGCAGTACTTC. The entire variable domain, with the rest obtained from reference TRBV30 and TRBJ2-7, is as follows: SQTIHQWPATLVQPVGSPLSLECTVEGTSNPNLYWYRQAAGRGLQLLFYSVGIGQISSEVPQNLSASRPQDRQFILSSKKLLLSDSGFYLCAWSALGLAGGYEQYFGPGTRLTVT.